The TCR beta chain described here comes from a study of cytomegalovirus exposure and HLA in healthy donors. Primers: 60 Vbeta forward and 13 Jbeta reverse. Profiling relied on immunoSEQ multiplex PCR, and the TCRdb table lists in-frame clones only, not all of them. The repertoire holds approximately 120,000 clones, with roughly 17% as singletons. Nominally healthy donors provided the samples, though records likely missed some immune exposures. This clone was seen a handful of times. What it binds is not known. Findings and limits, study-wide: Apart from CMV serostatus, no immune exposure information was available. Accurate prediction of most subjects' HLA-A and HLA-B alleles from TCR beta sequences was reported. Some V segments, TRBV6-2 and TRBV6-3 among them, were indistinguishable and were therefore excluded.

Germline CDR1 and CDR2: SGHAT and FQNNGV. V was trimmed by 0 bases and J by 5 bases, leaving 7 bases between them. The length of the CDR3 is 14 residues. The J gene is TRBJ2-2, the V gene TRBV11-2, with D possibly matching TRBD2 (5 bases). The sequence derives from a female donor in good health and CMV-seropositive. Specimen: PBMCs. The CDR3 DNA is TGTGCCAGCAGCTTAGATCGCGGGACCGGGGAGCTGTTTTTT. Its translation: CASSLDRGTGELFF. The variable domain in full, completed from reference TRBV11-2 and TRBJ2-2, reads EAGVAQSPRYKIIEKRQSVAFWCNPISGHATLYWYQQILGQGPKLLIQFQNNGVVDDSQLPKDRFSAERLKGVDSTLKIQPAKLEDSAVYLCASSLDRGTGELFFGEGSRLTVL.